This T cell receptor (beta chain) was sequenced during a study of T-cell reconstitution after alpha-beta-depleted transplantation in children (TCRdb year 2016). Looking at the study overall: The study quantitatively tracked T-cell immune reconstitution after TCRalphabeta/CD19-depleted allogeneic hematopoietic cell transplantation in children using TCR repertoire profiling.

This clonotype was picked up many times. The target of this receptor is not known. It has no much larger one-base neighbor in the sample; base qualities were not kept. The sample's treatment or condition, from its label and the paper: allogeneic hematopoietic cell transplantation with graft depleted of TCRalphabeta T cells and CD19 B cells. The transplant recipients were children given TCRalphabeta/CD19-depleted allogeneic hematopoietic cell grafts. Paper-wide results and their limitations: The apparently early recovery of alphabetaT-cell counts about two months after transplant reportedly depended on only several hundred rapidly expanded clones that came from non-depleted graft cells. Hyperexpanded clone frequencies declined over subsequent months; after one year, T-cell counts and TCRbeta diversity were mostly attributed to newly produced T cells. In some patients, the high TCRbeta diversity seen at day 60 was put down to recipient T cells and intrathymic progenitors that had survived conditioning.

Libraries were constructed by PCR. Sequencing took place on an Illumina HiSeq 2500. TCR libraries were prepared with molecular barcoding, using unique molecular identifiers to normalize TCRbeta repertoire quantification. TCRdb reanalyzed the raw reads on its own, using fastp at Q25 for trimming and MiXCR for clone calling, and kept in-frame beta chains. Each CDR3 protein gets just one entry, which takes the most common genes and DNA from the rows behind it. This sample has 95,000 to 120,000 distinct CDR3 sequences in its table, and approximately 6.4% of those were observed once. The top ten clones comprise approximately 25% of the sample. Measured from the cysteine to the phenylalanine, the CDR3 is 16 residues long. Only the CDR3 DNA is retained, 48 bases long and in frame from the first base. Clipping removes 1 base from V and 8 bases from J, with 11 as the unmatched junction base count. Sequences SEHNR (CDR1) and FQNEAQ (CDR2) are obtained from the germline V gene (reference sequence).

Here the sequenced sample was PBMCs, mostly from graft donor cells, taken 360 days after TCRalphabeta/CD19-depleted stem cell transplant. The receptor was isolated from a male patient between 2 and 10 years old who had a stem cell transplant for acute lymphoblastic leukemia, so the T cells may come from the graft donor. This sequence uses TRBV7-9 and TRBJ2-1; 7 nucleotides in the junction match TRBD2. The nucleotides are TGTGCCAGCAGCTTAGTTTCGAGACTAGCAGACTATGAGCAGTTCTTC. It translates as CASSLVSRLADYEQFF.